Reported below is one T cell receptor beta chain. Its antigen is currently unknown. This sample is drawn from a study of post-analysis software for immune sequencing data. As for the study in general: The cohort encompassed relapsing-remitting, secondary progressive and progressive-relapsing multiple sclerosis disease courses. Findings of the study overall: Controls showed significantly higher normalized Chao1 diversity than did multiple sclerosis patients. Samples from one preparation batch, clustered by F measure, grouped strongly together. Five TRBV segments were significantly more frequent in patients than in controls. TRBV5-6, TRBV5-1 and TRBV20-1 were among these segments.

The CDR3 runs 15 residues. V was pared by 4 bases and J by 5 bases, with 15 bases between. Researchers reported that TCR beta cDNA libraries carried unique molecular identifiers. One entry per CDR3 protein, called by TCRdb with MiXCR from the PCR reads. The sample records a few hundred thousand distinct CDR3 sequences, 35% to 45% being singletons. The origin of this receptor is a girl aged 2 to 10 with multiple sclerosis. Sequencing was done on a sample of blood. The chain is built from TRBV12-3 or TRBV12-4 and TRBJ2-1, with D perhaps TRBD2 (7 bases). The CDR3 coding sequence is TGTGCCAGCAGTTCATACGGGGGGCCCAACAATGAGCAGTTCTTC. This codes for CASSSYGGPNNEQFF.